Each of the 30 T cell receptor beta chains below was sequenced from the same sample in a study of T cell responses to AZD1222 COVID-19 vaccine (dated by TCRdb to 2020 to 2022). The time point label of this sample denotes: baseline before first vaccination. The treatment or condition label for this specimen denotes: meningococcal conjugate vaccine given as trial control. Library generation was performed with the immunoSEQ multiplex PCR assay. TCRdb holds this immuneACCESS table with in-frame rearrangements only. Some clones are missing; in checked studies, unresolved V genes explain under half, and the rest has no known cause. The sample table contains approximately 220,000 clones; only one count was recorded for approximately 94% of them. Clones ranked in the top ten supply 0.9% to 1.1% of the sample. The sample in question was peripheral blood, obtained on day 0 of MenACWY control vaccination. The receptors derive from an adult in good health.

The gene calls are TRBV2 and TRBJ1-1; 9 bases are shared with TRBD1. This CDR3 region has 14 residues. J lost 6 bases, V lost 6 bases, and 8 bases had no gene match. Germline V gene data show CDR1 as SNHLY and CDR2 as FYNNEI. The CDR3 DNA is TGTGCCAGCAGATTACAGGGGGCAGGGGCTGAAGCTTTCTTT. This translates into CASRLQGAGAEAFF.

The V and J genes are TRBV19 and TRBJ2-1, with a possible D match to TRBD1 (8 bases). Germline V gene sequence: CDR1 LNHDA, CDR2 SQIVND (reference sequence). Trimming removed 6 bases at V and 6 bases at J, with 15 bases between. CDR3 size: 14 residues. CDR3: CASRQTGEGNEQFF. The CDR3 bases are TGTGCCAGTAGACAGACAGGGGAGGGCAATGAGCAGTTCTTC. Together with reference TRBV19 and TRBJ2-1, the CDR3 gives the full variable domain: DGGITQSPKYLFRKEGQNVTLSCEQNLNHDAMYWYRQDPGQGLRLIYYSQIVNDFQKGDIAEGYSVSREKKESFPLTVTSAQKNPTAFYLCASRQTGEGNEQFFGPGTRLTVL.

The V and J genes are TRBV5-8 and TRBJ2-7; D is tentatively TRBD1 or TRBD2 (6 bases each). This CDR3 has 14 amino acids. CDR1 and CDR2 (germline): SGHTS, YDEGEE. Deletions cut 1 base from V and 4 bases from J, with 12 bases between. CDR3 sequence (DNA): TGTGCCAGCAGCTTGCCCGCGGGGACATACGAGCAGTACTTC. As protein: CASSLPAGTYEQYF.

J is TRBJ1-3 and V is TRBV20-1; TRBD1 matches 7 bases. The CDR3 runs to 14 residues. In germline, CDR1 is DFQATT, CDR2 SNEGSKA (reference sequence). V shed 3 bases, J shed 4 bases, and the junction held 6 bases outside the gene matches. The DNA for the CDR3 is TGCAGTGCTAGTGGCAGGGGGTACGGAAACACCATATATTTT. It is translated as CSASGRGYGNTIYF.

This clone is a singleton in its sample. V usage is TRBV7-9 and J usage is TRBJ2-2; possible D gene TRBD2, 6 bases. The germline V and J ends were trimmed by 4 bases and 6 bases, with 18 bases remaining between them. The CDR3 totals 16 residues. Germline values: CDR1 SEHNR, CDR2 FQNEAQ (reference sequence). This chain's CDR3 is CASSWGGAAPPGELFF. The CDR3 nucleotides are TGTGCCAGCAGCTGGGGCGGGGCAGCTCCACCCGGGGAGCTGTTTTTT. Supplemented by reference TRBV7-9 and TRBJ2-2, the full variable domain reads DTGVSQNPRHKITKRGQNVTFRCDPISEHNRLYWYRQTLGQGPEFLTYFQNEAQLEKSRLLSDRFSAERPKGSFSTLEIQRTEQGDSAMYLCASSWGGAAPPGELFFGEGSRLTVL.

The rearrangement joins TRBV27 to TRBJ1-4; D possibly corresponds to TRBD1 (6 bases). V gave up 6 bases and J gave up 7 bases, with 21 bases separating them. The CDR3 extends over 16 amino acids. Germline V gene sequence: CDR1 MNHEY, CDR2 SMNVEV (reference sequence). The CDR3 loop is CASSFGGGGQGEKLFF. In DNA form, the CDR3 reads TGTGCCAGCAGCTTCGGTGGCGGGGGGCAGGGTGAAAAACTGTTTTTT.

This clone was detected once. This sequence joins TRBV6-1 and TRBJ1-2, with D perhaps TRBD1 (6 bases). This CDR3 has 14 residues. Looked up from germline, CDR1 is MNHNS and CDR2 is SASEGT. The ends were cut back, 3 bases at V and 4 bases at J, with 12 bases in the middle. CDR3 region: CASSDNRVGYGYTF. For the CDR3, the DNA is TGTGCCAGCAGTGATAACAGGGTCGGCTATGGCTACACCTTC.

The genes are TRBV4-2 and TRBJ1-6, with D possibly TRBD1 on 5 matching bases. The V end was cut by 3 bases, the J end by 4 bases, with 28 bases between. The germline CDR1 and CDR2 sequences are LGHNA and YNFKEQ. This CDR3 contains 21 residues. CDR3 nucleotides: TGTGCCAGCAGCCACAGTGCGACTTCAAGGAGCAAAAGGGGTTATAATTCACCCCTCCACTTT. This sequence encodes CASSHSATSRSKRGYNSPLHF.

The chain employs TRBV6-1 and TRBJ1-5, with D perhaps TRBD1 (5 bases). V was trimmed by 2 bases and J by 4 bases, leaving 6 bases between them. The germline gives CDR1 MNHNS, CDR2 SASEGT. The CDR3 is 13 amino acids. Here the CDR3 reads CASSEQGNQPQHF. DNA of the CDR3: TGTGCCAGCAGTGAACAGGGAAATCAGCCCCAGCATTTT.

The gene calls are TRBV6-5 and TRBJ2-7; 7 nucleotides agree with TRBD1. V trimming: 0 bases; J trimming: 4 bases; junction bases outside the gene matches: 3. CDR3 length: 14 amino acids. Per the germline V gene, CDR1 is MNHEY and CDR2 is SVGAGI. CDR3 DNA sequence: TGTGCCAGCAGTTACTCAGGCAGGGGGTACGAGCAGTACTTC. Translation gives CASSYSGRGYEQYF.

The rearrangement joins TRBV15 to TRBJ1-3; D gene uncertain. V was shortened by 2 bases and J by 2 bases, with 7 bases between the two germline ends. The germline gives CDR1 LNHNV, CDR2 YYDKDF (reference sequence). The CDR3 loop spans 14 amino acids. The CDR3 coding sequence is TGTGCCACCAGCAGAAGGGATGCTGGAAACACCATATATTTT. Translated: CATSRRDAGNTIYF.

V usage is TRBV11-3 and J usage is TRBJ2-5, with 12 bases lining up with TRBD2. The V and J ends lost 4 bases and 1 base, in that order; junction bases with no gene match: 1. Germline-derived CDR1 and CDR2 are SGHNT and YENEEA. The CDR3 covers 15 residues. The CDR3 loop is CASSSSGGGQETQYF. Written as DNA, the CDR3 is TGTGCCAGCAGCTCTAGCGGGGGGGGCCAAGAGACCCAGTACTTC. Looking up the rest from reference TRBV11-3 and TRBJ2-5 gives the full variable domain: EAGVVQSPRYKIIEKKQPVAFWCNPISGHNTLYWYLQNLGQGPELLIRYENEEAVDDSQLPKDRFSAERLKGVDSTLKIQPAELGDSAVYLCASSSSGGGQETQYFGPGTRLLVL.

The chain links TRBV7-2 to TRBJ1-6; a possible D gene is TRBD1 (6 bases). Germline V lookup: CDR1 SGHTA, CDR2 FQGNSA. Deletions cut 6 bases from V and 5 bases from J, with 20 bases between. The CDR3 consists of 17 residues. The CDR3 DNA reads TGTGCCAGCAGTCGAGGAGGGGGGCAACTGGATAATTCACCCCTCCACTTT. It codes for CASSRGGGQLDNSPLHF.

CDR3 protein: CASSQAFGQGYEQYF. The CDR3 region has the DNA TGTGCCAGCAGCCAAGCCTTCGGACAGGGTTACGAGCAGTACTTC. The chain carries TRBV3-1 (or the pseudogene TRBV3-2) and TRBJ2-7, with 8 nucleotides matching TRBD1. The CDR3 is 15 amino acids. The junction had 6 bases not matched to a gene; V was cut back by 1 base and J by 4 bases. Germline lookup yields CDR1 LGHDT and CDR2 YNNKEL (reference sequence).

The rearrangement links TRBV3-1 (or the pseudogene TRBV3-2) to TRBJ1-6; TRBD1 is a possible D gene (6 bases). Trimming cost V 3 bases and J 5 bases, with 8 bases left between them. CDR1 is LGHDT, CDR2 YNNKEL, per germline (reference sequence). CDR3 length: 14 amino acids. The CDR3 protein is CASSHGQNNSPLHF. CDR3 sequence (DNA): TGTGCCAGCAGCCATGGACAGAATAATTCACCCCTCCACTTT.

This chain links TRBV7-2 with TRBJ1-6, with D possibly being TRBD1 (5 bases). The CDR3 has 16 residues. Germline CDR1 reads SGHTA; CDR2 reads FQGNSA. Trimming removed 2 bases at V and 10 bases at J, with 18 bases between. Here the CDR3 DNA reads TGTGCCAGCAGCTTAATTTCTCTGCAGGGTGGGTCACCCCTCCACTTT. Protein sequence: CASSLISLQGGSPLHF.

The chain carries TRBV6-2 or TRBV6-3 and TRBJ2-2; the D is unclear. The CDR3 length is 14 residues. Trimming stripped 2 bases from V and 1 base from J, with 5 bases between. Germline-derived CDR1 and CDR2 are MNHEY and SVGEGT. CDR3 sequence (DNA): TGTGCCAGCAGTTACAGAAAGAACACCGGGGAGCTGTTTTTT. It is translated as CASSYRKNTGELFF.

CDR3 in amino acids: CASSPSTVLGYGYTF. DNA of the CDR3: TGTGCCAGCAGTCCCTCGACAGTTTTAGGGTATGGCTACACCTTC. J is TRBJ1-2 and V is TRBV27; possible D gene TRBD1, 5 bases. CDR3 length equals 15 residues. The ends were cut back, 5 bases at V and 5 bases at J, with 18 bases in the middle. Germline V gene lookup returns CDR1 MNHEY and CDR2 SMNVEV (reference sequence).

The gene calls are TRBV7-9 and TRBJ2-3, with 7 bases lining up with TRBD2. Germline assignment: CDR1 SEHNR and CDR2 FQNEAQ (reference sequence). This CDR3 is 13 amino acids long. The junction had 3 bases not matched to a gene; V was cut back by 1 base and J by 8 bases. CDR3 loop: CASSLDSGGTQYF. The CDR3 DNA sequence: TGTGCCAGCAGCTTAGACTCGGGAGGTACGCAGTATTTT.

This sequence joins TRBV6-5 and TRBJ1-3; no firm D call. This CDR3 comprises 15 residues. Trimming removed 6 bases at V and 2 bases at J, with 14 bases between. CDR1 MNHEY and CDR2 SVGAGI come from the germline V gene. The CDR3 loop is CASSPSINTGNTIYF. The CDR3 nucleotides read TGTGCCAGCAGCCCATCGATTAACACTGGAAACACCATATATTTT.

This chain uses TRBV27 with TRBJ2-2; possible D gene TRBD2, 6 bases. Germline V gives CDR1 MNHEY, CDR2 SMNVEV (reference sequence). The V end lost 7 bases, the J end lost 7 bases, and 19 bases lay between the germline ends. This CDR3 has 15 amino acids. The CDR3 protein is CASTLGGVSDGELFF. DNA for the CDR3: TGTGCCAGCACTCTAGGAGGGGTCTCAGACGGGGAGCTGTTTTTT.

The chain recombines TRBV11-2 with TRBJ1-4, with D maybe TRBD1 (5 bases). Trimming pared 6 bases from V and 2 bases from J, leaving 16 bases between. Germline V CDR1 and CDR2: SGHAT, FQNNGV. This CDR3 is 16 amino acids long. CDR3 region: CASRPGGVRTNEKLFF. CDR3 coding DNA: TGTGCCAGCAGACCGGGGGGGGTGAGGACTAATGAAAAACTGTTTTTT.

A word on this clone: Other DNA sequences of this sample code for an identical CDR3. The chain carries TRBV5-1 and TRBJ2-3; perhaps TRBD2 as D (6 bases). The CDR3 contains 15 residues. Trimming removed 1 base from V and 0 bases from J, with 9 bases in between. Germline CDR1 is SGHRS and CDR2 is YFSETQ. The CDR3 here is CASSLRGASTDTQYF. DNA of the CDR3: TGCGCCAGCAGCTTGCGCGGGGCTAGCACAGATACGCAGTATTTT.

This chain uses TRBV6-5 with TRBJ1-5, with TRBD1 identical over 8 bases. Germline CDR1 reads MNHEY; CDR2 reads SVGAGI. This CDR3 has 15 amino acids. With V trimmed by 10 bases and J by 3 bases, 11 bases remained unmatched. CDR3 residues: CATSWGTGPNQPQHF. The CDR3, as DNA: TGTGCCACGTCCTGGGGGACAGGACCCAATCAGCCCCAGCATTTT.

V usage is TRBV6-5 and J usage is TRBJ1-2, with TRBD1 as a possible D gene (6 bases). Germline lookup yields CDR1 MNHEY and CDR2 SVGAGI. The CDR3 runs to 15 residues. V was cut by 10 bases and J by 4 bases, with 22 bases left in between. The CDR3 nucleotides read TGTGCCACTACGACCTTTGACAGGTGGAGCTATGGCTACACCTTC. Protein sequence: CATTTFDRWSYGYTF.

This clone was observed a single time. The rearrangement joins TRBV23-1 to TRBJ2-7, with 8 bases fitting TRBD2. TRBV23-1 is an open reading frame, and its role is uncertain. The trim removed 4 bases at V and 6 bases at J, leaving 14 bases unmatched. The CDR3 spans 16 residues. The CDR3 sequence is CASSPEVGTSRIEQYF. The CDR3, as DNA: TGCGCCAGCAGTCCAGAGGTGGGGACTAGTAGAATCGAGCAGTACTTC.

The chain recombines TRBV5-1 with TRBJ1-1; D call uncertain. CDR1 and CDR2 from the germline V gene are SGHRS and YFSETQ. This CDR3 region has 15 residues. Trimming took 3 bases from V and 1 from J, leaving 13 bases between them. DNA for the CDR3: TGCGCCAGCAGCTCCACCCAGAGGGCGAACACTGAAGCTTTCTTT. Amino acids: CASSSTQRANTEAFF.

This chain uses TRBV3-1 (or the pseudogene TRBV3-2) with TRBJ1-1, with a tentative D call TRBD1 (5 bases). V lost 5 bases to trimming and J lost 5 bases, with 18 bases between them. The CDR3 is 15 residues long. Per the germline V gene, CDR1 is LGHDT and CDR2 is YNNKEL (reference sequence). The CDR3 DNA is TGTGCCAGCAGCGCGATTGGTGATGGGGCAACTGAAGCTTTCTTT. It is translated as CASSAIGDGATEAFF.

This chain links TRBV25-1 with TRBJ1-2; 9 bases line up with TRBD1. The CDR3 loop spans 13 amino acids. The V and J ends lost 5 bases and 8 bases, in that order; junction bases with no gene match: 6. CDR1 and CDR2 (germline): MGHDK, SYGVNS. In DNA form, the CDR3 reads TGTGCCAGCAGTTGGGGGGACAGGGTCGGCTACACCTTC. It codes for CASSWGDRVGYTF.

V and J are TRBV10-3 and TRBJ1-1; D not resolved. The CDR3 extends over 13 amino acids. Trimming stripped 5 bases from V and 1 base from J, with 8 bases between. Per the germline V gene, CDR1 is ENHRY and CDR2 is SYGVKD. CDR3: CAISTDPNTEAFF. CDR3 nucleotide sequence: TGTGCCATCAGTACAGACCCGAACACTGAAGCTTTCTTT.